This TCR beta chain was recovered during a study of Ad26.COV2.S vaccination and SARS-CoV-2 variants. This clone was found a few times. Its antigen is not identified. The study, taken as a whole, reports: People given the vaccine had a wider spike-specific TCR breadth than placebo recipients did. Breadth of non-spike TCRs did not differ between vaccinees and placebo recipients.

Germline V lookup: CDR1 SGHNT, CDR2 YYREEE (reference sequence). V lost 1 base to trimming and J lost 3 bases, with 14 bases between them. The CDR3 is 16 amino acids. Repertoires were generated with immunoSEQ multiplex PCR, while TCRdb's copy carries only in-frame clones and drops some. The sample lists some 180,000 clones; around 88% were seen once. J is TRBJ1-3 and V is TRBV5-4, with TRBD1 as a possible D gene (5 bases). The sample consisted of peripheral blood, taken after recovery from COVID-19. The receptor was isolated from a human donor who had recovered from COVID-19. CDR3 in amino acids: CASSLSAAGLGNTIYF. For the CDR3, the DNA is TGTGCCAGCAGCTTGTCAGCGGCGGGACTTGGAAACACCATATATTTT.